This TCR beta chain was captured in a study of T cells in Graves' hyperthyroidism and ophthalmopathy. This clonotype was picked up a small number of times. TCR beta CDR3 region amplification was performed from RNA transcripts. The TCR CDR3 was amplified in a first-round RT-PCR using the HTBI primer set. Each CDR3 protein is one row after TCRdb ran MiXCR on the multiplex PCR reads. The data show 500,000 to 550,000 distinct CDR3 sequences, 20% seen once. The CDR3 runs 19 residues. V shed 5 bases and J shed 4 bases, with 28 bases lying between them. The germline CDR1 and CDR2 sequences are MDHEN and SYDVKM.

Sequences were obtained from blood. The receptor was isolated from a man aged 40-55 years with Graves' ophthalmopathy. V usage is TRBV28 and J usage is TRBJ2-3; D possibly corresponds to TRBD1 (5 bases). CDR3 region: CASSTNFPQVPRSADTQYF. The CDR3 DNA reads as TGTGCCAGCAGTACGAATTTCCCACAGGTACCTAGGTCGGCAGATACGCAGTATTTT.